This T cell receptor beta chain was recorded in a study of T cells after posttransplantation cyclophosphamide. Sequenced by immunoSEQ multiplex PCR; TCRdb stores in-frame clones only, minus some. The sample has 25,000 to 35,000 clones, 85% to 90% seen once; the top ten hold about 15%. Study conclusions and caveats: Recipient CMV seropositivity and CMV reactivation strongly tracked TRB clonality. Blood and skin or GI T cell repertoires showed limited TRB overlap. Later blood repertoires were often dominated by clones from the donor CD8+ memory compartment.

The germline gives CDR1 LNHDA, CDR2 SQIVND (reference sequence). V lost 8 bases, J lost 4 bases, and 17 bases lay in between. The CDR3 loop spans 14 amino acids. On this clone: Antigen: not known.

The material sequenced was PBMCs. J is TRBJ2-5 and V is TRBV19, with D perhaps matching TRBD1 (6 bases). This clonotype was obtained from a woman in her forties with a blood cancer, CMV-positive, and with a related stem cell donor. CDR3 sequence (DNA): TGTGCCAGTTCCGAAACAGGGCAAGTAGAGACCCAGTACTTC. Encoded protein: CASSETGQVETQYF.